The rows below give T cell receptor beta chains drawn from one sample of a study of graft-versus-host responses after intestinal transplantation. The antigens for these receptors are not known. Produced via immunoSEQ multiplex PCR; TCRdb's table is partial and in-frame only. The repertoire holds about 81,000 clones, less than 95% seen once, with 0.3% to 0.35% in the top ten. The sequencing used unstimulated CD4+ T cells sorted from spleen or lymph node cells, collected before transplant. The source is a human donor who was the organ donor for an intestinal transplant. CDR3s include the opening cysteine and the closing phenylalanine or tryptophan. D genes are given only for firm matches. Expanded clones get a size class; other rows say once, few or many, or leave the size out.

-	TRBV6-1	TRBJ2-4	15	-	CASSAGIEVRNIQYF	TGTGCCAGCAGTGCCGGGATCGAAGTGAGGAACATTCAGTACTTC
-	TRBV30	TRBJ2-7	14	TRBD2	CAWSGTSGPGEQYF	TGTGCCTGGAGTGGGACTAGCGGGCCAGGAGAGCAGTACTTC
-	TRBV5-1	TRBJ2-2	16	TRBD2	CASSLSPGGLTGELFF	TGCGCCAGCAGCCTATCACCGGGAGGGCTCACCGGGGAGCTGTTTTTT
-	TRBV27	TRBJ1-1	19	TRBD1	CASSSRSDRGYPLDTEAFF	TGTGCCAGCAGTTCAAGGTCGGACAGGGGGTACCCCCTTGACACTGAAGCTTTCTTT
-	TRBV5-6	TRBJ2-4	17	-	CASSSRTGIVVKNIQYF	TGTGCCAGCAGCTCGCGGACGGGGATTGTAGTCAAAAACATTCAGTACTTC
-	TRBV11-3	TRBJ1-4	15	-	CASSSHRVGGEKLFF	TGTGCCAGCAGCTCCCACAGGGTAGGAGGTGAAAAACTGTTTTTT
-	TRBV18	TRBJ2-7	13	-	CASSPGPNYEQYF	TGTGCCAGCTCACCAGGGCCCAACTACGAGCAGTACTTC
once	TRBV5-6	TRBJ1-2	17	TRBD1	CASSLRRTGDYHYGYTF	TGTGCCAGCAGCTTGCGACGAACAGGGGATTACCACTATGGCTACACCTTC
-	TRBV5-1	TRBJ1-2	15	TRBD1	CASSPPGQGSLGYTF	TGCGCCAGCAGCCCCCCGGGACAGGGGTCTCTCGGCTACACCTTC
-	TRBV28	TRBJ2-1	15	TRBD1	CASSPGTVPMDEQFF	TGTGCCAGCAGTCCCGGGACAGTTCCTATGGATGAGCAGTTCTTC
-	TRBV4-1	TRBJ1-2	15	TRBD1	CASSPGQGPISGYTF	TGCGCCAGCAGCCCCGGACAGGGTCCTATTTCTGGCTACACCTTC
-	TRBV6-1	TRBJ1-2	14	-	CASSASQGYYGYIF	TGTGCCAGCAGTGCCTCACAGGGTTACTATGGCTACATCTTC
once	TRBV7-6	TRBJ2-5	15	TRBD2	CASSWGLGGQETQYF	TGTGCCAGCAGCTGGGGACTAGGTGGGCAAGAGACCCAGTACTTC